This entry describes one T cell receptor (beta chain). As yet, its antigen is unknown. This sample is part of a study of T cells after yellow fever vaccination. Study-wide results and limits: The secondary response showed a weaker magnitude and a faster peak, day 5 versus 15. Few clonotypes appeared in both CD4 and CD8 compartments. The booster saw the reappearance of most primary-vaccination clones (approximately 96% CD4, roughly 90% CD8).

The 5'RACE template-switching step produced TCR cDNA and added a universal primer site and UMIs. TCRdb re-called the 5' RACE reads through MiXCR, storing one row per CDR3 protein. The profile shows some 300,000 distinct CDR3 sequences, roughly 8.3% of them singletons. The source was PBMCs, collected roughly 46 days after the first yellow fever vaccination. This TCR came from a man aged 18 to 29 who received the YFV17D yellow fever vaccine.

DNA of the CDR3: TGTGCCAGCAGCTTACAACTAGCGGGGGGCACATCATACAATGAGCAGTTCTTC. Its translation is CASSLQLAGGTSYNEQFF. V and J are TRBV11-2 and TRBJ2-1, with TRBD2 matching 12 bases. Trimming cost V 2 bases and J 4 bases; bases outside gene matches: 9. Germline V lookup: CDR1 SGHAT, CDR2 FQNNGV. The CDR3 has 18 residues.